The 13 T cell receptor beta chains in this list originate from one sample, sequenced in a study of shared clonotypes between healthy human individuals. Libraries were prepared by immunoSEQ multiplex PCR; TCRdb keeps only in-frame clonotypes and omits some of them. Of over 95,000 clones in the sample, around 43% were seen once. Input material: PBMCs. The receptors here all came from a woman between 40 and 50 years old in good health. Some clones in this sample may be carry-over from other donors' samples.

The chain uses TRBV4-1 and TRBJ2-2; 7 bases agree with TRBD2. CDR1 and CDR2 (germline): MGHRA, YSYEKL. The CDR3 spans 17 residues. V shed 0 bases, J shed 4 bases, and the junction held 8 bases outside the gene matches. The CDR3, as DNA: TGCGCCAGCAGCCAAGATGGTGGGAGGGCCGGCACCGGGGAGCTGTTTTTT. Amino acid sequence: CASSQDGGRAGTGELFF.

The CDR3 is CASSGAKNIQYF. The CDR3 bases are TGTGCCAGCTCGGGAGCCAAAAACATTCAGTACTTC. The chain joins TRBV6-6 to TRBJ2-4; D not resolved. The CDR3 totals 12 residues. Trimming shortened V by 8 bases and J by 0 bases, and 5 bases separated the two germline ends. CDR1 MNHNY and CDR2 SVGAGI come from the germline V gene (reference sequence).

This clone has a count of ten or more. The chain carries TRBV2 and TRBJ2-1; D is perhaps TRBD2 (7 bases). In germline, CDR1 is SNHLY, CDR2 FYNNEI. The length of the CDR3 is 13 residues. The V end lost 7 bases, the J end lost 4 bases, and 11 bases lay between the germline ends. CDR3 nucleotides: TGTGCCAGCATGCGGGGGCCATACAATGAGCAGTTCTTC. Amino acids: CASMRGPYNEQFF. The full variable domain, completed using reference TRBV2 and TRBJ2-1, is EPEVTQTPSHQVTQMGQEVILRCVPISNHLYFYWYRQILGQKVEFLVSFYNNEISEKSEIFDDQFSVERPDGSNFTLKIRSTKLEDSAMYFCASMRGPYNEQFFGPGTRLTVL.

The chain recombines TRBV2 with TRBJ2-1; TRBD1 agrees at 9 bases. CDR3 length equals 15 residues. V shed 5 bases and J 9 bases; nucleotides not matched to a gene: 11. CDR1 is SNHLY and CDR2 is FYNNEI in the germline V gene. Written as DNA, the CDR3 is TGTGCCAGCAGTTGGGGACAGGGAGCTACAGGTGAGCAGTTCTTC. As protein: CASSWGQGATGEQFF.

The chain combines TRBV28 with TRBJ2-3, with D possibly matching TRBD1 (5 bases). Germline CDR1 reads MDHEN; CDR2 reads SYDVKM. The CDR3 contains 12 residues. V was shortened by 7 bases and J by 5 bases, with 10 bases between the two germline ends. The CDR3, as DNA: TGTGCCAGCACTACAGGACGAGATACGCAGTATTTT. Its protein product is CASTTGRDTQYF. The full variable domain, its missing parts supplied by reference TRBV28 and TRBJ2-3, is DVKVTQSSRYLVKRTGEKVFLECVQDMDHENMFWYRQDPGLGLRLIYFSYDVKMKEKGDIPEGYSVSREKKERFSLILESASTNQTSMYLCASTTGRDTQYFGPGTRLTVL.

This clone was seen at least ten times. This same CDR3 is encoded by further DNA sequences in the sample. The chain combines TRBV5-4 with TRBJ1-1, with a tentative D call TRBD1 (5 bases). V was pared by 4 bases and J by 1 base, with 8 bases between. Germline loops: CDR1 SGHNT, CDR2 YYREEE (reference sequence). The CDR3 sequence is 13 residues long. The CDR3 is CASSPGQNTEAFF. The CDR3, as DNA: TGTGCCAGCAGCCCCGGACAGAACACTGAAGCTTTCTTT.

The CDR3 coding sequence is TGTGCCAGCTCACCACCGGGACAGATAGAGACCCAGTACTTC. This gives the protein CASSPPGQIETQYF. The rearrangement uses TRBV18 and TRBJ2-5, with 7 bases identical to TRBD1. Germline V CDR1 and CDR2: KGHSH, LQKENI. The CDR3 runs to 14 residues. V trimming: 0 bases; J trimming: 4 bases; junction bases outside the gene matches: 2.

At least ten counts were recorded for this clone. The chain recombines TRBV30 with TRBJ1-5, with TRBD1 matching over 7 bases. This CDR3 spans 13 amino acids. The V gene's germline CDR1 is GTSNPN and CDR2 SVGIG (reference sequence). Losses at the gene ends were 3 bases for V and 4 bases for J; bases not matched to a gene: 3. CDR3 sequence (DNA): TGTGCCTGGAGGGGACAGTCTAATCAGCCCCAGCATTTT. As protein: CAWRGQSNQPQHF.

The chain carries TRBV29-1 and TRBJ2-5; possibly TRBD1 for D (6 bases). The CDR3 contains 13 residues. The germline V gene encodes CDR1 SQVTM and CDR2 ANQGSEA. Trimming left V 8 bases short and J 3 bases short, with 16 bases between. This CDR3 is CSLAVSGEETQYF. The CDR3 nucleotides are TGCAGCCTTGCCGTGTCAGGGGAAGAGACCCAGTACTTC. Drawing the rest from reference TRBV29-1 and TRBJ2-5, the complete variable domain is SAVISQKPSRDICQRGTSLTIQCQVDSQVTMMFWYRQQPGQSLTLIATANQGSEATYESGFVIDKFPISRPNLTFSTLTVSNMSPEDSSIYLCSLAVSGEETQYFGPGTRLLVL.

The chain has TRBV28 and TRBJ2-7; D may be TRBD1 or TRBD2 (5 bases each). Trimming removed 8 bases at V and 5 bases at J, with 19 bases between. Germline CDR1 MDHEN, CDR2 SYDVKM. The CDR3 has 14 amino acids. CDR3 amino acids: CASSFWGTFHEQYF. In nucleotides, the CDR3 is TGTGCCAGCTCCTTTTGGGGGACGTTCCACGAGCAGTACTTC.

This chain joins TRBV25-1 and TRBJ2-5, with TRBD1 matching 12 bases. V gave up 8 bases and J gave up 5 bases; unmatched junction bases: 6. This CDR3 has 14 amino acids. Per germline, CDR1 MGHDK and CDR2 SYGVNS. DNA for the CDR3: TGTGCCAGCGGCGGGACAGGGGGCAGGGAGACCCAGTACTTC. Translated, it gives CASGGTGGRETQYF.

The V call is TRBV7-6, the J call TRBJ2-7, with 9 bases fitting TRBD1. The germline CDR1 and CDR2 sequences are SGHVS and FNYEAQ. This CDR3 comprises 16 residues. V dropped 5 bases and J dropped 5; count of bases not matched to a gene: 13. The CDR3 here is CASSPTTGQGSHEQYF. The DNA of the CDR3 is TGTGCCAGCAGCCCCACTACCGGACAGGGGTCGCACGAGCAGTACTTC.

The genes are TRBV29-1 and TRBJ2-5; D is possibly TRBD1 (8 bases). The J call may be mistaken, given a closer DNA end match to TRBJ2-7. The CDR3 extends over 11 amino acids. Germline lookup yields CDR1 SQVTM and CDR2 ANQGSEA. In nucleotides, the CDR3 is TGCAGCGCCCACAGGGGGGGCGAGCAGTACTTC. Translation gives CSAHRGGEQYF.